This T cell receptor beta chain was found in a study of blood T cell repertoires in COVID-19. Clones were sequenced by immunoSEQ multiplex PCR, and TCRdb holds only the in-frame ones, with some missing. The table includes around 89,000 clones, roughly 70% detected once. The sample comprised peripheral blood. This clonotype was obtained from a woman older than 75 with acute or convalescent COVID-19.

CDR3 in DNA: TGTGCCAGCGGAGACAGGGGGTTAGATGGCTACACCTTC. Its translation: CASGDRGLDGYTF. This sequence joins TRBV6-5 and TRBJ1-2; 9 bases agree with TRBD1. This CDR3 contains 13 residues. CDR1 MNHEY and CDR2 SVGAGI come from the germline V gene. V gave up 8 bases and J gave up 6 bases; unmatched junction bases: 7.